Listed below are T cell receptor beta chains from one sample, sequenced in a study of high-grade serous ovarian cancer treatment subgroups. Clones were sequenced by immunoSEQ multiplex PCR, and TCRdb holds only the in-frame ones, with some missing. The sample has some 710 clones, around 70% seen once. The sequenced sample consisted of tumor tissue. Every receptor here comes from a human donor with high-grade serous ovarian cancer. The CDR3 runs from the conserved cysteine through the conserved F or W. D genes are given only for firm matches. Clone size appears in some rows only: once, few, many, or a class for an expanded clone.

TRBJ2-7	-	TRBV19	-	TGTGCCAGTAGGAACCGGGGGGACATCGGCGAGCAGTACTTC	CASRNRGDIGEQYF
TRBJ2-1	-	TRBV30	-	TGTGCCTGGAGTGTTGGGGGCTCTGAGCAGTTCTTC	CAWSVGGSEQFF
TRBJ2-7	once	TRBV30	TRBD2	TGTGCCTGGAGTGTATCGGGAGGGATGGTACATTTC	CAWSVSGGMVHF
TRBJ1-2	-	TRBV18	-	TGTGCCAGCTCACCAGGCGGTTCCTATGGCTACACCTTC	CASSPGGSYGYTF
TRBJ2-1	-	TRBV9	-	TGTGCCAGCAGTCGACGCGACGGTGAGCAGTTCTTC	CASSRRDGEQFF
TRBJ2-1	once	TRBV6-4	TRBD2	TGTGCCAGCAGTGACCTTAGCGGGAGCTCCTACAATGAGCAGTTCTTC	CASSDLSGSSYNEQFF
TRBJ2-7	-	TRBV5-1	TRBD2	TGCGCCAGCAGCTGGAGCTTCCTGGGGGAGGGCCGATACGAGCAGTACTTC	CASSWSFLGEGRYEQYF
TRBJ1-2	-	TRBV18	-	TGTGCCAGCTCACCGCTGACGGACGCTAAAACCTTC	CASSPLTDAKTF
TRBJ1-5	-	TRBV28	TRBD1	TGTGCCAGCGGGACAGAAGATCAGCCCCAGCATTTT	CASGTEDQPQHF
TRBJ2-1	-	TRBV7-9	-	TGTGCCAGCAGCTTAGGAGGGGATGAGCAGTTCTTC	CASSLGGDEQFF
TRBJ1-4	-	TRBV6-5	-	TGTGCCAGCAGCCCCGGACGGGGGTTAGGAAAACTGTTTTTT	CASSPGRGLGKLFF
TRBJ1-2	-	TRBV2	-	TGTGCCAGCAGTGACTATGGCTACACCTTC	CASSDYGYTF
TRBJ1-2	-	TRBV13	TRBD1	TGTGCCAGCAGCCCGGCAGGGGGGTTAGGTGGCTACACCTTC	CASSPAGGLGGYTF
TRBJ1-1	few	TRBV27	TRBD1	TGTGCCAGCAGACCCTCCCGGACAGGGACTAGGGCTTTCTTT	CASRPSRTGTRAFF
TRBJ2-1	-	TRBV5-1	TRBD1	TGCGCCAGCAGCCCGGGACAGGGGGCGCTGAATGAGCAGTTCTTC	CASSPGQGALNEQFF
TRBJ2-7	-	TRBV6-5	TRBD2	TGTGCCAGCAGTTTTGGCAGGGGACTAGGGGAGCAGTACTTC	CASSFGRGLGEQYF
TRBJ1-4	-	TRBV28	-	TGTGCCAGCAGTTATGGGGGGGAGACTAATGAAAAACTGTTTTTT	CASSYGGETNEKLFF
TRBJ2-7	-	TRBV7-2	TRBD2	TGTGCCAGCAGCTTAGTAGCTAGCGGGACCTACGAGCAGTACTTC	CASSLVASGTYEQYF
TRBJ2-7	-	TRBV6-1	-	TGTGCCAGCGGCTTAGTTCCTTTTCCAGGACCTGACTTC	CASGLVPFPGPDF
TRBJ1-5	-	TRBV2	-	TGTGCCAGCAGTGAAGGGGGGGCGAGCAATCAGCCCCAGCATTTT	CASSEGGASNQPQHF
TRBJ1-6	once	TRBV6-1	-	TGTGCCAGCACCGGTATTAATTCACCCCTCCACTTT	CASTGINSPLHF
TRBJ2-2	-	TRBV19	TRBD2	TGTGCCAGTAGTTTTGGGACTAGCGGGAGCGTAAGGGGCACCGGGGAGCTGTTTTTT	CASSFGTSGSVRGTGELFF
TRBJ2-1	-	TRBV6-5	-	TGTGCCAGCAGTTCCCCAACAGACAATGAGCAGTTCTTC	CASSSPTDNEQFF
TRBJ2-7	-	TRBV7-8	TRBD2	TGTGCCAGCAGCTTAGCCGCTATAGGGACTAGTCAAGCCCGACACTTC	CASSLAAIGTSQARHF
TRBJ2-2	-	TRBV18	TRBD1	TGTGCCAGCTCACCATTCCCAGGGGGGAACACCGGGGAGCTGTTTTTT	CASSPFPGGNTGELFF
TRBJ2-3	-	TRBV30	-	TGTGCCTGGAAACCGGGAGTGGGTACGCAGTATTTT	CAWKPGVGTQYF
TRBJ1-3	-	TRBV30	-	TGTGCCTGGAGGCTCGGAAACACCATATATTTT	CAWRLGNTIYF
TRBJ1-5	once	TRBV7-8	-	TGTGCCAGCAGCTTCGCCGGGGACCCGAGTAGCAATCAGCCCCAGCATTTT	CASSFAGDPSSNQPQHF
TRBJ1-2	once	TRBV9	TRBD1	TGTGCCAGCAGCGCGGGACAGGGTAACTATGGCTACACCTTC	CASSAGQGNYGYTF
TRBJ2-2	few	TRBV6-5	-	TGTGCCAGCAGCTCCCTAGGCACGAACACCGGGGAGCTGTTTTTT	CASSSLGTNTGELFF
TRBJ2-3	-	TRBV30	-	TGTGCCTGGAGTGTACTGGGATCCACAGATACGCAGTATTTT	CAWSVLGSTDTQYF
TRBJ2-3	-	TRBV4-2	-	TGTGCCAGCAGCCCCGGGACTTTGGAGACAGATACGCAGTATTTT	CASSPGTLETDTQYF
TRBJ1-1	few	TRBV7-2	-	TGTGCCAGCAGCCAACTTACAGGGACTGAAGCTTTCTTT	CASSQLTGTEAFF
TRBJ2-1	-	TRBV7-2	-	TGTGCCAGCAGGCGGGACTACAATGAGCAGTTCTTC	CASRRDYNEQFF
TRBJ2-3	once	TRBV5-4	TRBD2	TGTGCCAGCAGCGCCGGGACTAGCGGGAGTAAAGATACGCAGTATTTT	CASSAGTSGSKDTQYF
TRBJ2-3	-	TRBV7-9	-	TGTGCCAGCAGCTTGAGGGGGGGAGCTGAGGATACGCAGTATTTT	CASSLRGGAEDTQYF
TRBJ1-5	-	TRBV7-2	-	TGTGCCAGCAGCTTAGTTCCCCTCAATCAGCCCCAGCATTTT	CASSLVPLNQPQHF
TRBJ2-1	-	TRBV28	TRBD1	TGTGCCAGCAGGTCAGGGGGCAGCTACAATGAGCAGTTCTTC	CASRSGGSYNEQFF
TRBJ2-7	-	TRBV19	TRBD1	TGTGCCAGTGGGACAGATTTAGCCTCCTACGAGCAGTACTTC	CASGTDLASYEQYF
TRBJ2-5	-	TRBV2	-	TGTGCCAGCACCGGCAGCAAAGAGACCCAGTACTTC	CASTGSKETQYF
TRBJ2-2	-	TRBV11-1	-	TGTGCCAGCAGCTTAGATCTTAACACCGGGGAGCTGTTTTTT	CASSLDLNTGELFF
TRBJ2-7	-	TRBV13	-	TGTGCCTCCGCCGCTGGAGCGGCCTCCTACGAGCAATACTTC	CASAAGAASYEQYF
TRBJ2-5	-	TRBV7-6	TRBD2	TGTGCCAGCAGCTTAGAAGCGGGAGGGATGGAGACCCAGTACTTC	CASSLEAGGMETQYF
TRBJ2-1	-	TRBV19	TRBD2	TGTGCCAGTAGTATAGGCGGCGGGAGCTTTGTTAATGAGCAGTTCTTC	CASSIGGGSFVNEQFF
TRBJ2-7	few	TRBV19	TRBD1	TGTGCCAGTAGTATCAGGGGGTTCTACGAGCAGTACTTC	CASSIRGFYEQYF
TRBJ2-3	-	TRBV13	-	TGTGCCAGCGGCTATATGGATACGCAGTATTTT	CASGYMDTQYF
TRBJ2-1	-	TRBV4-1	-	TGCGCCAGCAGCAGCGTTTCTTTAGGGGGTTTTTACAATGAGCAGTTCTTC	CASSSVSLGGFYNEQFF
TRBJ1-2	once	TRBV14	TRBD1	TGTGCCAGCAGCCCGAATATGGCAGGGGGCGCTGGCTACACCTTC	CASSPNMAGGAGYTF
TRBJ2-1	few	TRBV10-3	-	TGTGCCATCAGTGAGGAGGGGTACAATGAGCAGTTCTTC	CAISEEGYNEQFF
TRBJ1-1	-	TRBV18	-	TGTGCCAGCTCACCTGGGCCCGGGAACACTGAAGCTTTCTTT	CASSPGPGNTEAFF
TRBJ1-1	once	TRBV11-2	-	TGTGCCAGCAGCTCCTTCGGGGGGATAGGGCGTAGCACTGAAGCTTTCTTT	CASSSFGGIGRSTEAFF
TRBJ1-2	-	TRBV30	-	TGTGCCTGGAGGGGGCGGACAGCTAACTATGGCTACACCTTC	CAWRGRTANYGYTF
TRBJ2-5	few	TRBV7-9	TRBD1	TGTGCCAGCAGCTTACAGGGGGAAGAGACCCAGTACTTC	CASSLQGEETQYF
TRBJ1-1	-	TRBV7-8	-	TGTGCCAGCAGCCCCCGGATAGATTTGAACACTGAAGCTTTCTTT	CASSPRIDLNTEAFF